This T cell receptor beta chain was sequenced in a study of blood T cell repertoires in COVID-19 (dated by TCRdb to about 2020). Background on the whole study: Samples from collaborators originated in the United States, Italy and Spain and spanned both the acute and convalescent phases of COVID-19. The material from the prospective study consisted of cDNA or gDNA derived from T cells, B-cell-depleted T cells, or PBMCs. The dataset comprised deeply sampled blood TCRbeta repertoires from subjects exposed to, actively infected with, or recovered from COVID-19. The repertoires were released in a freely available public database meant as a resource for research on the immune response to SARS-CoV-2. The samples were drawn from the first 160 participants of the ongoing ImmuneRACE study and from under 1,500 subjects provided by 6 global collaborators. Sample metadata almost always included a de-identified subject ID, COVID-19 status, age in years and sex. Where available, HLA class I and class II types were taken from metadata supplied by the sample provider and were not determined by assay-based typing.

On this clone itself: Its antigen specificity is not known. No base qualities exist here, and no much larger clone lies one base off it.

The collaborating institutions used their own protocols to collect whole blood in K2EDTA tubes. For TCRbeta analysis, collaborators shipped samples in one of three forms: frozen whole blood, isolated PBMCs, or DNA extracted from either of those sample types. Sequences SGDLS (CDR1) and YYNGEE (CDR2) are obtained from the germline V gene. Spanning cysteine to phenylalanine, the CDR3 consists of 15 amino acids. Only the CDR3 DNA stays, 45 bases, in frame from base 1. The trim is 4 bases for V and 5 bases for J, with a gap of 16 bases between the germline ends. TCRbeta CDR3 regions were amplified from genomic DNA by means of the immunoSEQ Assay, a bias-controlled multiplex PCR. In the original analysis: Within the assay, amplification of reference gene primers was used to estimate how many nucleated cells each sample contained. To quantify the absolute abundance of each unique TCRbeta CDR3 rearrangement, sequence reads were collapsed and filtered. For each sample, productive Simpson clonality was calculated as the square root of Simpson's diversity index across productive rearrangements. As stored in TCRdb, this immuneACCESS dataset retains in-frame rearrangements with V and J assigned. A fraction of the clones does not appear; measured against another copy, unresolved V genes explain less than half of the discrepancy, and the remainder lacks a known reason. V, J and clone size are taken as reported in that table, and D and trimming were inferred from the DNA itself. The sample table lists 80,000 to 100,000 clones, 90% to 95% of them with a count of one. The ten largest clones take up 1.8% of the sample.

General findings and caveats noted by the study authors: The amount of clinical and demographic metadata varied by source and participant and was provided uncurated.

The TCR comes from a human donor with active COVID-19. The donor label of this sample is uncertain. The rearrangement joined TRBV9 to TRBJ2-1; TRBD1 could be the D gene, as 5 bases match. What was sequenced was peripheral blood. The DNA is TGTGCCAGCAGCCTGGGAAGGGGTGGGGACAATGAGCAGTTCTTC. This is translated as CASSLGRGGDNEQFF. Beyond the CDR3, the reference TRBV9 and TRBJ2-1 genes provide the residues; the full variable domain reads: DSGVTQTPKHLITATGQRVTLRCSPRSGDLSVYWYQQSLDQGLQFLIQYYNGEERAKGNILERFSAQQFPDLHSELNLSSLELGDSALYFCASSLGRGGDNEQFFGPGTRLTVL.